These 3 T cell receptor beta chains were sequenced from one sample in a study of Ad26.COV2.S vaccination and SARS-CoV-2 variants. Treatment described: roughly 19 received Ad26.COV2.S at low or high dose, single or two shots; several received placebo; per-sample allocation not given. The study sampled participants on day 63 after the first vaccine or placebo injection. TCRdb's table, derived via immunoSEQ multiplex PCR, lists solely in-frame clones and lacks some. The data show some 290,000 clones, with roughly 80% seen just once and 2% to 2.5% held by the top ten. The sample was peripheral blood, taken in a trial of Ad26.COV2.S vaccine versus placebo. These receptors originate from a person between 18 and 60 years old who received the Ad26.COV2.S COVID-19 vaccine or a placebo.

This clone was seen just once. The V and J genes are TRBV7-2 and TRBJ2-5; D is possibly TRBD2 (6 bases). The CDR3 runs to 15 residues. CDR1 and CDR2 from the germline V gene are SGHTA and FQGNSA. The V end was cut by 1 base, the J end by 4 bases, with 13 bases between. CDR3 DNA: TGTGCCAGCAGCTTAGTCGGGAGTAGAGGAGAGACCCAGTACTTC. As protein: CASSLVGSRGETQYF.

This chain links TRBV15 with TRBJ1-4; D is uncertain. Trimming cost V 1 base and J 8 bases, with 11 bases left between them. The V gene's germline CDR1 is LNHNV and CDR2 YYDKDF (reference sequence). The CDR3 is 14 amino acids. The CDR3 loop is CATSRVRGREKLFF. The DNA of the CDR3 is TGTGCCACCAGCAGAGTTCGGGGTCGGGAAAAACTGTTTTTT.

The chain recombines TRBV5-1 with TRBJ1-5; perhaps TRBD1 as D (5 bases). This CDR3 has 14 residues. Trimming cost V 2 bases and J 7 bases, with 13 bases left between them. CDR1 is SGHRS, CDR2 YFSETQ, per germline. This CDR3 is CASSFEGFGQPQHF. CDR3 DNA sequence: TGCGCCAGCAGCTTCGAGGGGTTTGGACAGCCCCAGCATTTT. Combining the CDR3 with reference TRBV5-1 and TRBJ1-5 gives the whole variable domain KAGVTQTPRYLIKTRGQQVTLSCSPISGHRSVSWYQQTPGQGLQFLFEYFSETQRNKGNFPGRFSGRQFSNSRSEMNVSTLELGDSALYLCASSFEGFGQPQHFGDGTRLSIL.